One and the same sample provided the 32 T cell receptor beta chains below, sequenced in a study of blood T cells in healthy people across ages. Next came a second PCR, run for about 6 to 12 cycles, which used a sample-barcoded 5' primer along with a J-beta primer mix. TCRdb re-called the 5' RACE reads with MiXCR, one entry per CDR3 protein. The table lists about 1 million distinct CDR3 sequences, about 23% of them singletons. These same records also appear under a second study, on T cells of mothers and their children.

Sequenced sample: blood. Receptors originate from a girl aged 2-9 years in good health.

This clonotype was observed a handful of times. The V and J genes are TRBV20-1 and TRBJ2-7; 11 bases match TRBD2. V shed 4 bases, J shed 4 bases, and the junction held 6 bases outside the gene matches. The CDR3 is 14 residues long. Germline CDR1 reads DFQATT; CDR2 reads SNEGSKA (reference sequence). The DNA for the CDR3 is TGCAGTGCTAATCTAGCGGGGGGCTATTACGAGCAGTACTTC. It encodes CSANLAGGYYEQYF.

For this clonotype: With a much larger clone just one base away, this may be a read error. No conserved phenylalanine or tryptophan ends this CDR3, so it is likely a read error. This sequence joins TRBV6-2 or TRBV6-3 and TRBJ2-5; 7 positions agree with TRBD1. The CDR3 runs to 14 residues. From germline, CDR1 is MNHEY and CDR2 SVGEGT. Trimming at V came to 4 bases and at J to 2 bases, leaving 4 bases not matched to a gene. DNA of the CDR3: TGTGCCAGCAGTTGGGACAGAACGCAAGAGACCCAGTACCTC. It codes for CASSWDRTQETQYL.

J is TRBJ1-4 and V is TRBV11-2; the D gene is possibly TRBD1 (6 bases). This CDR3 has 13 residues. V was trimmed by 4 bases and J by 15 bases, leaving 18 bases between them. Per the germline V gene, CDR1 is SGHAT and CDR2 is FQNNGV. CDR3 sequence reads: CASSSPEGDVLFF. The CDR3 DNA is TGTGCCAGCAGCTCCCCCGAGGGGGACGTTTTGTTTTTT. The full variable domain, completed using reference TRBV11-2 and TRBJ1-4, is EAGVAQSPRYKIIEKRQSVAFWCNPISGHATLYWYQQILGQGPKLLIQFQNNGVVDDSQLPKDRFSAERLKGVDSTLKIQPAKLEDSAVYLCASSSPEGDVLFFGSGTQLSVL.

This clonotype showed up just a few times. The CDR3 coding sequence is TGTGCCAGCAGTAGACCCGGAGATACGCAGTATTTT. Its translation is CASSRPGDTQYF. The chain couples TRBV6-5 to TRBJ2-3; no clear D. There are 12 residues in the CDR3. V gave up 5 bases and J gave up 5 bases, with 8 bases separating them. Germline assignment: CDR1 MNHEY and CDR2 SVGAGI.

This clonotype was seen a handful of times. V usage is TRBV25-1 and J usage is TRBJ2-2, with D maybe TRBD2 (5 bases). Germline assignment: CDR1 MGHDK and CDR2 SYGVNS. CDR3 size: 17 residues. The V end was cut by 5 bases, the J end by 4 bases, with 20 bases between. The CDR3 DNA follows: TGTGCCAGCAGTCCCTTCGAGGGAACCCCGACCACCGGGGAGCTGTTTTTT. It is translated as CASSPFEGTPTTGELFF.

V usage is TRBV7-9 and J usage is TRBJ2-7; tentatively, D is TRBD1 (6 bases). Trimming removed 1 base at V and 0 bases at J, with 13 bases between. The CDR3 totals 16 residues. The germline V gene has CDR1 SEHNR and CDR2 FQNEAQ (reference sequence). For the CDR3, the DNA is TGTGCCAGCAGCTTAGTATTAAGGGGGAGCTCCTACGAGCAGTACTTC. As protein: CASSLVLRGSSYEQYF.

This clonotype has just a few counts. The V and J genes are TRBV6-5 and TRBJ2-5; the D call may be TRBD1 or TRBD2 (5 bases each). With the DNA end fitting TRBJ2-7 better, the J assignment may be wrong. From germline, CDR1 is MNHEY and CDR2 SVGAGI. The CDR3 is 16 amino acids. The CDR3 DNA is TGTGCCAGCAGTTACTCACAATTGAGGGGTCCCTACGAGCAGTACTTC. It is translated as CASSYSQLRGPYEQYF.

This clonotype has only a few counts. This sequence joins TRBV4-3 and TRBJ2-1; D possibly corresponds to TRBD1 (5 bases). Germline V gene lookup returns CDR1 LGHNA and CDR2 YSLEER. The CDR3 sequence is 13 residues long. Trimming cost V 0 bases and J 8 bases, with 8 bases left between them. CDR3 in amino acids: CASSQDRADEQFF. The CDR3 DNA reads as TGCGCCAGCAGCCAAGACAGGGCCGATGAGCAGTTCTTC.

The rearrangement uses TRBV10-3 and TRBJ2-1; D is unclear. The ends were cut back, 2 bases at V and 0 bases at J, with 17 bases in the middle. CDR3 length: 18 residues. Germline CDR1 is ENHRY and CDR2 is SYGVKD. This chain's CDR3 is CAISEPMGFATSYNEQFF. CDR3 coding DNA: TGTGCCATCAGTGAGCCGATGGGGTTTGCAACCTCCTACAATGAGCAGTTCTTC.

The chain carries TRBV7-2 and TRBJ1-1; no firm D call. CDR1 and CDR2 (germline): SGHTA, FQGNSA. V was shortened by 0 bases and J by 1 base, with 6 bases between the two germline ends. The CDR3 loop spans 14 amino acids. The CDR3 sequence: CASSLARTNTEAFF. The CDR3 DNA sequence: TGTGCCAGCAGCTTAGCGAGGACGAACACTGAAGCTTTCTTT.

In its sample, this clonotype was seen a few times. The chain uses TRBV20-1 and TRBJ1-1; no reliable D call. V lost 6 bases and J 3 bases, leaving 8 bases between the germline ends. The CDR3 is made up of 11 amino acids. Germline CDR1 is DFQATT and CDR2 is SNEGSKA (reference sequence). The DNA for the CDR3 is TGCAGTGCAGAGAGGGACACTGAAGCTTTCTTT. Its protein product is CSAERDTEAFF.

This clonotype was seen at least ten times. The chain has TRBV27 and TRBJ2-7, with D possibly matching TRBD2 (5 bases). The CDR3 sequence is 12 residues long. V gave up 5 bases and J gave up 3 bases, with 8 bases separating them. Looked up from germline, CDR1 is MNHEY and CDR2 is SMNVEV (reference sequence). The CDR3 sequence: CASSSGYYEQYF. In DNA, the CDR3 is TGTGCCAGCAGTAGCGGTTACTACGAGCAGTACTTC.

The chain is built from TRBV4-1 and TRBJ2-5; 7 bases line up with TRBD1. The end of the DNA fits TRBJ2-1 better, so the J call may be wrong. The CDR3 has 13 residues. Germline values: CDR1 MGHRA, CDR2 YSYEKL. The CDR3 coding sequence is TGCGCCAGCAGGTCGACAGGGTTCAGTGAGCAGTTCTTC. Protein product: CASRSTGFSEQFF.

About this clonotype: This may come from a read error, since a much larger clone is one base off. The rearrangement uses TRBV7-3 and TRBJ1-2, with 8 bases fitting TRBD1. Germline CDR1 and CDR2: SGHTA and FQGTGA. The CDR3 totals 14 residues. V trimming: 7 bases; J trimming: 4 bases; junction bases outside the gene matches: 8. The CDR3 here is CASTPGTGVYGYTF. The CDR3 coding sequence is TGTGCCAGCACCCCCGGGACAGGCGTCTATGGCTACACCTTC.

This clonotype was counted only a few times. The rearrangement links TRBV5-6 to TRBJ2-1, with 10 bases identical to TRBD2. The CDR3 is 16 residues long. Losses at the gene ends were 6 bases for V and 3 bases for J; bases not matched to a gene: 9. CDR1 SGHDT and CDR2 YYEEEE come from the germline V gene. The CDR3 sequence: CASTNWGLANYNEQFF. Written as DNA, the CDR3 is TGTGCCAGCACTAATTGGGGACTAGCGAACTACAATGAGCAGTTCTTC.

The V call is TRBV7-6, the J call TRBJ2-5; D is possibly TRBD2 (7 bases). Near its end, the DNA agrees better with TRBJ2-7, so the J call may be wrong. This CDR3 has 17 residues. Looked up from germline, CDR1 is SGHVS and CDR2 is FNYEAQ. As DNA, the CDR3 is TGTGCCAGCAGCTTATCCGGCTTGGGGGGGCTCTCCTACGAGCAGTACTTC. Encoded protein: CASSLSGLGGLSYEQYF.

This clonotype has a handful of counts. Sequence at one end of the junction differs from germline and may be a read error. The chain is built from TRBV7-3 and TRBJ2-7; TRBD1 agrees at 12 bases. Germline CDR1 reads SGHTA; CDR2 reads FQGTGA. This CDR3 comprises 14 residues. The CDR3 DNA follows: TGTGCCGGCAGCCCGCAGGGACAGGGGGCAAAGCAGTACTTC. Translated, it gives CAGSPQGQGAKQYF.

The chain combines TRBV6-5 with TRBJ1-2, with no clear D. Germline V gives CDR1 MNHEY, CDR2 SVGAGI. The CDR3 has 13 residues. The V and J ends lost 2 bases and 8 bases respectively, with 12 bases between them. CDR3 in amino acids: CASSYKGLGGYTF. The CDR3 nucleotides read TGTGCCAGCAGTTACAAGGGCTTGGGAGGCTACACCTTC.

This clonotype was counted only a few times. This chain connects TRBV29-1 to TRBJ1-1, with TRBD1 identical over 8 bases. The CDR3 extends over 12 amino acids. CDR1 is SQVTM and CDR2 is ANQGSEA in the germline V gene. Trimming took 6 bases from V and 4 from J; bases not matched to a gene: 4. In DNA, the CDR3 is TGCAGCGTACGGGACAGGACCACTGAAGCTTTCTTT. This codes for CSVRDRTTEAFF.

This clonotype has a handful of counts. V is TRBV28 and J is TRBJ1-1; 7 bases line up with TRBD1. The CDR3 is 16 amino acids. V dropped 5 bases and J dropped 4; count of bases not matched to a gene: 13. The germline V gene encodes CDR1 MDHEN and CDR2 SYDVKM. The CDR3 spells CASSPRQGRRRTEAFF. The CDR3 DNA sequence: TGTGCCAGCAGTCCCAGACAGGGAAGGAGGCGCACTGAAGCTTTCTTT.

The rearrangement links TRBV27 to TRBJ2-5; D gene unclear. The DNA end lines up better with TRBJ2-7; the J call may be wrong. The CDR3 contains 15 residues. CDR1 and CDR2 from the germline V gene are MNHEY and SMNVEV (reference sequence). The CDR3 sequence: CASSLWGDRSYEQYF. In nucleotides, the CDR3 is TGTGCCAGCAGTTTATGGGGTGATCGCTCCTACGAGCAGTACTTC.

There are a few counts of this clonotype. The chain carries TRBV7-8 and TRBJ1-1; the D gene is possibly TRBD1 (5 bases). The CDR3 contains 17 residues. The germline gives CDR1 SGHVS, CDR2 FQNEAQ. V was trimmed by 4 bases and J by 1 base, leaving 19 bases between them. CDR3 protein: CASSSLLGGGQNTEAFF. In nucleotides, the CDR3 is TGTGCCAGCAGCTCTCTATTGGGGGGAGGGCAGAACACTGAAGCTTTCTTT.

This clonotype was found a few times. Here the CDR3 reads CASSSSTSGGLREQFF. The DNA of the CDR3 is TGTGCCAGCAGTTCCTCTACTAGCGGGGGATTACGCGAGCAGTTCTTC. The chain links TRBV28 to TRBJ2-1, with TRBD2 matching over 11 bases. CDR1 and CDR2 (germline): MDHEN, SYDVKM. Trimming took 4 bases from V and 10 from J; bases not matched to a gene: 12. The CDR3 has 16 residues.

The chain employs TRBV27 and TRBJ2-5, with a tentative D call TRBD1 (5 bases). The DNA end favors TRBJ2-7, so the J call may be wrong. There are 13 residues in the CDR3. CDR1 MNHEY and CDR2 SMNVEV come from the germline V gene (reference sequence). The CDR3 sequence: CASAALGVAEQYF. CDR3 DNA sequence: TGTGCCAGCGCGGCCTTAGGGGTGGCCGAGCAGTACTTC.

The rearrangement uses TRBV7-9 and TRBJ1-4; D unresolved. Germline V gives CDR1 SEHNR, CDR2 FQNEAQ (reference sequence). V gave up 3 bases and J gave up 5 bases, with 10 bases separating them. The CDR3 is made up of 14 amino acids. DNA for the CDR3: TGTGCCAGCAGCTTCCGGGCCCAAAATGAAAAACTGTTTTTT. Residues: CASSFRAQNEKLFF. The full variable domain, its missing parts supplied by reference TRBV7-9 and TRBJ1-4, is DTGVSQNPRHKITKRGQNVTFRCDPISEHNRLYWYRQTLGQGPEFLTYFQNEAQLEKSRLLSDRFSAERPKGSFSTLEIQRTEQGDSAMYLCASSFRAQNEKLFFGSGTQLSVL.

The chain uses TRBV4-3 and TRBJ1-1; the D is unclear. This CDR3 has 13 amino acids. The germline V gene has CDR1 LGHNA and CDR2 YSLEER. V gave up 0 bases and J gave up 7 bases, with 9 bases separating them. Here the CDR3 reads CASSQDLTHEAFF. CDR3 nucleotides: TGCGCCAGCAGCCAAGATCTGACGCATGAAGCTTTCTTT.

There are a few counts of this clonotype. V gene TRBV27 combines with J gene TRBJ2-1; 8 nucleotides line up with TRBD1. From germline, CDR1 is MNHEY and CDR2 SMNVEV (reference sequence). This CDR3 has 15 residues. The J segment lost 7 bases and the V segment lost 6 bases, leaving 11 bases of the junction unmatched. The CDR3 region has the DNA TGTGCCAGCAGACGTTTCGGGACAGGTTCGAATGAGCAGTTCTTC. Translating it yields CASRRFGTGSNEQFF.

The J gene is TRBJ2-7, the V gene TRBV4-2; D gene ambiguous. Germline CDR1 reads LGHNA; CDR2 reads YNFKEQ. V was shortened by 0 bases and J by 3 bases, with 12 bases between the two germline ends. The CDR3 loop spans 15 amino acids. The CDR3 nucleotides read TGTGCCAGCAGCCAAGATACAGCCAGTAACTACGAGCAGTACTTC. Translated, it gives CASSQDTASNYEQYF.

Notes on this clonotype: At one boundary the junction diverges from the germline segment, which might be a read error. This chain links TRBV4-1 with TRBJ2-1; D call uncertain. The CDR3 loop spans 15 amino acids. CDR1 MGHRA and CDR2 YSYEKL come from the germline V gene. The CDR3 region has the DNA TGCGCCAGCAGCCAGGCTTCGAGCTCCCACAATGAGCAGTTCTTC. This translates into CASSQASSSHNEQFF.

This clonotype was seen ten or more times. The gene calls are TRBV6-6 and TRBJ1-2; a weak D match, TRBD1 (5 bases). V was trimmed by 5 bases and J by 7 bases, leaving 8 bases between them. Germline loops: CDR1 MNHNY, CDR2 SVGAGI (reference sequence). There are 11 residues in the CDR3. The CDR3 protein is CASSPQGGYTF. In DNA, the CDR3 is TGTGCCAGCAGTCCTCAGGGTGGCTACACCTTC.

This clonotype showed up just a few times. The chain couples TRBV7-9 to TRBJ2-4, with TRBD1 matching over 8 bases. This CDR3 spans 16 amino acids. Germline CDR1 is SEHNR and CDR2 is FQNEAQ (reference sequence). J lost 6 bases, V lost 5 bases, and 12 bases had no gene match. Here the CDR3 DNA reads TGTGCCAGCAGCCTCCCACAGGGGGTAGTCGGAAACATTCAGTACTTC. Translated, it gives CASSLPQGVVGNIQYF.

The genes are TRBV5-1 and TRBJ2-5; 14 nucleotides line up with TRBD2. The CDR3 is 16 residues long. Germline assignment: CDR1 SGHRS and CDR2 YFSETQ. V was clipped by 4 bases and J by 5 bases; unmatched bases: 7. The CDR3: CASSPGTSGGMETQYF. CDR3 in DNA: TGCGCCAGCAGCCCGGGGACTAGCGGGGGAATGGAGACCCAGTACTTC.